This T cell receptor beta chain stems from a study of Graves' ophthalmopathy and Graves' hyperthyroidism. This clonotype came up many times. Its antigen is unidentified. CDR1 is LNHDA and CDR2 is SQIVND in the germline V gene (reference sequence). With 1 base clipped from V and 4 bases from J, the junction kept 0 bases outside the gene matches. This CDR3 has 14 residues. The study's findings and limits: Ophthalmopathy progression cases were predicted by the model with roughly 71% sensitivity and roughly 72% specificity.

Additional autoimmune diseases, uncontrolled infections, pregnancy or lactation disqualified patients. RNA transcripts served as template for amplifying TCR beta CDR3 sequences. Second-round multiplex PCR came after a first-round RT-PCR that employed HTBI primers. TCRdb processed the multiplex PCR reads anew with MiXCR; each CDR3 protein has one entry. The data hold 350,000 to 400,000 distinct CDR3 sequences, with just over 15% observed a single time. The receptor comes from a woman between 18 and 29 years old with stable Graves' hyperthyroidism. The rearrangement uses TRBV19 and TRBJ1-1; 10 bases agree with TRBD1. Sequencing was carried out using peripheral blood. The CDR3 region is CASSIGTGGTEAFF. The CDR3 region has the DNA TGTGCCAGTAGTATAGGGACAGGGGGCACTGAAGCTTTCTTT.